This T cell receptor (beta chain) emerged from a study of T-cell memory formation after mild COVID-19. Study in general: Most TCR clusters belonged to a single donor.

In the case of this clonotype: What it binds is not known.

Study conclusions and caveats: From day 15 to 85, contracting clones were balanced between CD4 and CD8, whereas later expanders leaned toward CD4+. CD8+ contracting clones occupied EMRA, while CD4+ ones occupied mainly CM and EM.

The CDR3 covers 16 residues. CDR1 and CDR2 (germline): LGHDT, YNNKEL (reference sequence). V shed 3 bases and J 4 bases; nucleotides not matched to a gene: 7. TCRdb fed the 5' RACE reads into MiXCR, producing one record per CDR3 protein. The table shows 400,000 to 550,000 distinct CDR3 sequences, with around 25% occurring only once. The TCR originated in an adult woman who had mild COVID-19 (a few samples of this study predate the infection). Cell type and time point are not known. Source material: PBMCs or a T cell subset sorted from them (not recorded which). The chain is built from TRBV3-1 and TRBJ2-7; 12 nucleotides align to TRBD2. DNA of the CDR3: TGTGCCAGCAGCCATGGAGGACTAGCGGGATCATACGAGCAGTACTTC. Translating it yields CASSHGGLAGSYEQYF.